Listed below are T cell receptor beta chains from one sample, sequenced in a study of beta chain features in type 1 diabetes. Assay used: immunoSEQ multiplex PCR; TCRdb lists only in-frame clones, some missing. The top ten hold 0.015% of the sample, which has a few hundred thousand clones, about 15% seen once. Material: naive CD4+ T cells from blood. The receptors come from a man aged 18 to 29 with type 1 diabetes. CDR3s include the opening cysteine and the closing phenylalanine or tryptophan. D genes are given only for firm matches. The listing skips clone size in some rows; elsewhere it reads once, few, many or a size class.

abundance,j_gene,v_gene,d_gene,CDR3aa,CDR3nt
NA,TRBJ2-3,TRBV9,NA,CASSVDGGRTDTQYF,TGTGCCAGCAGCGTAGACGGGGGACGCACAGATACGCAGTATTTT
few,TRBJ1-2,TRBV15,NA,CATSDSYGYTF,TGTGCCACTAGCGACAGCTATGGCTACACCTTC
NA,TRBJ2-7,TRBV7-2,TRBD1,CASSLDRGEQYF,TGTGCCAGCAGCTTAGACAGGGGCGAGCAGTACTTC
NA,TRBJ2-1,TRBV4-1,TRBD2,CASSQSLTSGGLYEQFF,TGCGCCAGCAGCCAGAGCTTAACTAGCGGGGGTTTGTATGAGCAGTTCTTC
NA,TRBJ2-2,TRBV2,NA,CASGGEWAGELFF,TGTGCCAGCGGCGGGGAATGGGCCGGGGAGCTGTTTTTT
once,TRBJ2-7,TRBV14,NA,CASTWSYEQYF,TGTGCCAGCACATGGAGTTACGAGCAGTACTTC
NA,TRBJ1-6,TRBV9,TRBD1,CASTLDRGAENSPLHF,TGTGCCAGCACCTTAGACAGGGGCGCGGAAAATTCACCCCTCCACTTT
few,TRBJ1-4,TRBV6-6,NA,CASRLDSEKLFF,TGTGCCAGCAGATTAGACAGTGAAAAACTGTTTTTT
many,TRBJ2-1,TRBV28,NA,CASSLGGGEQFF,TGTGCCAGCAGTTTAGGTGGGGGCGAGCAGTTCTTC
few,TRBJ2-1,TRBV9,NA,CASSTRTAGSYNEQFF,TGTGCCAGCAGCACCCGGACAGCAGGCTCCTACAATGAGCAGTTCTTC
NA,TRBJ1-2,TRBV2,TRBD1,CASTSQGALGGYTF,TGTGCCAGCACCTCCCAGGGGGCCCTCGGGGGCTACACCTTC
few,TRBJ2-6,TRBV5-1,TRBD1,CASSARYRGTGANVLTF,TGCGCCAGCAGCGCACGATACAGGGGTACTGGGGCCAACGTCCTGACTTTC
few,TRBJ1-5,TRBV5-1,NA,CASSLTTGYNQPQHF,TGCGCCAGCAGCTTAACTACAGGGTACAATCAGCCCCAGCATTTT
few,TRBJ1-6,TRBV30,NA,CAWSVQSSYNSPLHF,TGTGCCTGGAGTGTACAGAGCTCCTATAATTCACCCCTCCACTTT
NA,TRBJ2-3,TRBV4-3,NA,CASSQEGVSDTQYF,TGCGCCAGCAGCCAAGAAGGAGTCTCGGATACGCAGTATTTT
few,TRBJ2-4,TRBV21-1,NA,CASKEGHKTLAKNIQYF,TGTGCCAGCAAAGAGGGACACAAGACCCTAGCCAAAAACATTCAGTACTTC
NA,TRBJ2-7,TRBV28,NA,CASGVGSGHEQYF,TGTGCCAGCGGAGTAGGGTCAGGGCACGAGCAGTACTTC
few,TRBJ1-2,TRBV29-1,TRBD1,CSVTGASNYGYTF,TGCAGCGTAACAGGGGCTTCTAACTATGGCTACACCTTC
NA,TRBJ1-5,TRBV15,TRBD1,CATRGDRGQGQPQHF,TGTGCCACCAGAGGGGACAGGGGGCAGGGTCAGCCCCAGCATTTT
NA,TRBJ1-4,TRBV21-1,NA,CASSSRAGGNEKLFF,TGTGCCAGCAGCTCCCGTGCGGGCGGGAATGAAAAACTGTTTTTT
few,TRBJ1-2,TRBV25-1,TRBD1,CASTSGGIYGYTF,TGTGCCAGCACCTCAGGGGGCATCTATGGCTACACCTTC
NA,TRBJ1-4,TRBV15,TRBD1,CATSSALLGTGEKYREKLFF,TGTGCCACCAGCAGCGCACTACTTGGGACAGGAGAAAAGTATCGCGAAAAACTGTTTTTT
few,TRBJ2-1,TRBV5-1,TRBD1,CASSRGQGANEQFF,TGCGCCAGCAGCCGTGGACAGGGGGCGAATGAGCAGTTCTTC
NA,TRBJ2-7,TRBV28,NA,CASSLQAPDNEQYF,TGTGCCAGCAGTCTACAGGCGCCGGATAACGAGCAGTACTTC
NA,TRBJ2-3,TRBV5-4,NA,CASSPSQLSSTDTQYF,TGTGCCAGCAGCCCGTCACAGCTGAGTAGTACAGATACGCAGTATTTT
few,TRBJ2-5,TRBV18,NA,CASSPVGETQYF,TGTGCCAGCTCACCAGTCGGAGAGACCCAGTACTTC
few,TRBJ2-4,TRBV23-1,NA,CASSQSWGRQAGKNIQYF,TGCGCCAGCAGTCAATCGTGGGGGAGACAGGCAGGCAAAAACATTCAGTACTTC
NA,TRBJ2-7,TRBV11-2,NA,CASSFFSSSYEQYF,TGTGCCAGCAGCTTTTTTAGTAGCAGCTACGAGCAGTACTTC
few,TRBJ2-7,TRBV18,NA,CASSQQGYEQYF,TGTGCCAGCTCTCAACAGGGCTACGAGCAGTACTTC
NA,TRBJ2-1,TRBV9,TRBD2,CASSVVESGGTLSYNEQFF,TGTGCCAGCAGCGTAGTAGAAAGCGGGGGGACGTTATCCTACAATGAGCAGTTCTTC
NA,TRBJ1-1,TRBV29-1,TRBD1,CSVEARTGAATEAFF,TGCAGCGTTGAAGCCCGGACAGGGGCGGCCACTGAAGCTTTCTTT
NA,TRBJ2-2,TRBV28,TRBD1,CASSLPGQVSGELFF,TGTGCCAGCAGTTTACCGGGACAGGTATCCGGGGAGCTGTTTTTT
few,TRBJ2-2,TRBV5-4,TRBD1,CASSLGGGNTGELFF,TGTGCCAGCAGCTTAGGGGGCGGTAACACCGGGGAGCTGTTTTTT
NA,TRBJ2-1,TRBV11-2,NA,CASRGLGGEFF,TGTGCCAGCAGGGGGCTGGGCGGGGAGTTCTTC
NA,TRBJ2-2,TRBV5-4,TRBD2,CASSPQLAGFTGELFF,TGTGCCAGCAGCCCCCAACTAGCGGGGTTCACCGGGGAGCTGTTTTTT
once,TRBJ1-3,TRBV2,TRBD1,CASNLDRAGNTIYF,TGTGCCAGCAACCTGGACAGGGCTGGAAACACCATATATTTT
few,TRBJ1-1,TRBV29-1,TRBD1,CSVERGLGTEAFF,TGCAGCGTTGAAAGGGGGCTGGGTACTGAAGCTTTCTTT
NA,TRBJ2-5,TRBV6-5,TRBD2,CASSHQAGGVETQYF,TGTGCCAGCAGTCACCAAGCGGGAGGGGTAGAGACCCAGTACTTC
few,TRBJ1-5,TRBV6-5,NA,CASSPGWGTNQPQHF,TGTGCCAGCAGCCCTGGTTGGGGGACTAATCAGCCCCAGCATTTT
few,TRBJ2-1,TRBV28,NA,CASSLLWRDRYNEQFF,TGTGCCAGCAGTTTATTGTGGAGGGACAGATACAATGAGCAGTTCTTC
NA,TRBJ2-1,TRBV2,NA,CASKQAREQFF,TGTGCCAGTAAGCAGGCGCGTGAGCAGTTCTTC
NA,TRBJ1-1,TRBV6-5,TRBD1,CASTRGQGYTEAFF,TGTGCCAGCACCCGCGGACAGGGTTACACTGAAGCTTTCTTT
few,TRBJ2-7,TRBV5-4,TRBD2,CASSLAGLASYEQYF,TGTGCCAGCAGCTTGGCCGGACTAGCTTCGTACGAGCAGTACTTC
NA,TRBJ2-7,TRBV18,TRBD1,CASSYDRVTYEQYF,TGTGCCAGCTCCTATGACAGGGTAACCTACGAGCAGTACTTC
NA,TRBJ1-1,TRBV5-1,TRBD1,CASSHRTGDTEAFF,TGCGCCAGCAGCCATAGGACAGGGGACACTGAAGCTTTCTTT
few,TRBJ2-5,TRBV7-9,TRBD1,CASSARPTGEETQYF,TGTGCCAGCAGCGCAAGACCGACAGGGGAAGAGACCCAGTACTTC
few,TRBJ1-4,TRBV10-2,TRBD1,CASSDRGAGEKLFF,TGCGCCAGCAGCGACAGGGGGGCAGGTGAAAAACTGTTTTTT
NA,TRBJ2-7,TRBV10-3,TRBD2,CAISGSSGSYEQYF,TGTGCCATCAGTGGATCTAGCGGGTCCTACGAGCAGTACTTC
few,TRBJ2-7,TRBV9,TRBD2,CASSPLAGGSSEQYF,TGTGCCAGCAGCCCCTTAGCGGGAGGGTCCTCCGAGCAGTACTTC
NA,TRBJ2-5,TRBV27,TRBD2,CASSHGGAQYF,TGTGCCAGCAGTCACGGGGGGGCCCAGTACTTC
few,TRBJ2-7,TRBV29-1,NA,CSVPQGISYEQYF,TGCAGCGTTCCGCAGGGAATTTCCTACGAGCAGTACTTC
few,TRBJ2-4,TRBV5-1,TRBD1,CASSLGTGNIQYF,TGCGCCAGCAGCTTAGGGACAGGTAACATTCAGTACTTC
few,TRBJ2-5,TRBV30,NA,CAWSIQGTQTQYF,TGTGCCTGGAGTATCCAGGGTACGCAGACCCAGTACTTC
few,TRBJ2-2,TRBV5-4,TRBD2,CASSPRGDTGELFF,TGTGCCAGCAGCCCTCGGGGGGACACCGGGGAGCTGTTTTTT
few,TRBJ1-1,TRBV29-1,NA,CSVTGDRGKGRTEAFF,TGCAGCGTTACGGGGGATCGGGGGAAGGGAAGGACTGAAGCTTTCTTT
few,TRBJ2-5,TRBV19,NA,CASSTGAAETQYF,TGTGCCAGTAGTACAGGGGCGGCGGAGACCCAGTACTTC
NA,TRBJ2-7,TRBV30,NA,CAWSTSYEQYF,TGTGCCTGGAGTACCAGCTACGAGCAGTACTTC
NA,TRBJ2-1,TRBV7-2,TRBD2,CASSLSLAVPYNEQFF,TGTGCCAGCAGCTTATCCCTAGCGGTCCCTTACAATGAGCAGTTCTTC
NA,TRBJ2-3,TRBV18,TRBD1,CASSSRQGAGTDTQYF,TGTGCCAGCTCATCTCGACAGGGGGCTGGCACAGATACGCAGTATTTT